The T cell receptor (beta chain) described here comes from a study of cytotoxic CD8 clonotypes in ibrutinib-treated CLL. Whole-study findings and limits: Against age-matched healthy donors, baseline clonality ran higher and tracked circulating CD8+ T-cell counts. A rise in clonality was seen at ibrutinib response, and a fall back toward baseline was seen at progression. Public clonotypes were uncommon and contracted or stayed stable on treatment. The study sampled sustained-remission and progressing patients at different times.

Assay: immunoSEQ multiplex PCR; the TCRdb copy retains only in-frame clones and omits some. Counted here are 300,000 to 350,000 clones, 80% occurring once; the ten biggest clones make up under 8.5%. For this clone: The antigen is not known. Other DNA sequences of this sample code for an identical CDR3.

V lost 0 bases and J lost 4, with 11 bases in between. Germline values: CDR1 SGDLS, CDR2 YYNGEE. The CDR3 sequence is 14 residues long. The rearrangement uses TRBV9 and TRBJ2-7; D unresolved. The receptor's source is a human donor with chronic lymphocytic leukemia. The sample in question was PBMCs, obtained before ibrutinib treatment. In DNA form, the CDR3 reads TGTGCCAGCAGCGTAGGTTCAAGCACTTACGAGCAGTACTTC. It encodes CASSVGSSTYEQYF.